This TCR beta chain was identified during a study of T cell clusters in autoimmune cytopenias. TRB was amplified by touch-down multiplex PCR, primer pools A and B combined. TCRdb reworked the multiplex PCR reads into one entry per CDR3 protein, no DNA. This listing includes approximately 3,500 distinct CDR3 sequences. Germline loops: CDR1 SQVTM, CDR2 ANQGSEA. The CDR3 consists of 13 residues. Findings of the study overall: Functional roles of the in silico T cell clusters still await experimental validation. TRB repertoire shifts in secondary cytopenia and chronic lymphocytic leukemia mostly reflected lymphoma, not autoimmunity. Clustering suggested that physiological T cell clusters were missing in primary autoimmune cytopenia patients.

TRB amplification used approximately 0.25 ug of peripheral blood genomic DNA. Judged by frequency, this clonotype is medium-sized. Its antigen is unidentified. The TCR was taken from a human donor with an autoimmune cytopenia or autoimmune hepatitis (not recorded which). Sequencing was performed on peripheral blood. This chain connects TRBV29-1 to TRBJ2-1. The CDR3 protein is CSVESGSYNEQFF.